A single sample is the source of the 27 T cell receptor beta chains below, sequenced in a study of molecular identifiers for immune sequencing clone quantification (dated by TCRdb to 2017 to 2018). The library was made by PCR. Instrument used: NextSeq 500. TCRdb cleaned the public reads at Q25 with fastp, built clones with MiXCR and kept in-frame beta chains. Identical CDR3 protein sequences are pooled into one entry, listed with their most common genes and DNA. This sample holds hundreds of thousands of distinct CDR3 sequences; about 23% were observed only once. 0.74% of the sample is held by the ten biggest clonotypes. The specimen sequenced was naive CD8+ T cells from blood, with Jurkat cell RNA spiked in. What the cell subset or site label conveys for this sample: FACS-sorted CD8+CD4-CCR7+CD45RA+ naive T cells. The receptors derive from a human donor in good health. Some libraries in this study had Jurkat cell RNA spiked in.

The sample holds many counts of this clonotype. The CDR3 is CASSIRQGPYNEQFF. The CDR3, as DNA: TGTGCCAGCAGTATCAGACAGGGCCCCTACAATGAGCAGTTCTTC. This chain connects TRBV6-1 to TRBJ2-1; 7 bases match TRBD1. In germline, CDR1 is MNHNS, CDR2 SASEGT. V lost 5 bases to trimming and J lost 2 bases; unmatched junction nucleotides: 6. This CDR3 is 15 amino acids long.

This clonotype was seen many times. The chain has TRBV4-3 and TRBJ2-6; no clear D gene. Between the trimmed V and J ends, which lost 1 base and 0 bases, there was a span of 10 bases. The CDR3 is made up of 17 amino acids. Germline V CDR1 and CDR2: LGHNA, YSLEER. The CDR3 spells CASSQVGRLSGANVLTF. In DNA, the CDR3 is TGCGCCAGCAGCCAAGTAGGACGCCTCTCTGGGGCCAACGTCCTGACTTTC.

The chain employs TRBV9 and TRBJ2-1; 8 bases align to TRBD1. The germline CDR1 and CDR2 sequences are SGDLS and YYNGEE. V dropped 1 base and J dropped 4; count of bases not matched to a gene: 10. The CDR3 totals 17 residues. The DNA of the CDR3 is TGTGCCAGCAGCGTACCCTCCGGGACAGGTCTTTACAATGAGCAGTTCTTC. It specifies CASSVPSGTGLYNEQFF.

This clonotype was observed many times. V gene TRBV5-4 combines with J gene TRBJ1-3; tentative D call: TRBD1 (6 bases). Trimming took off 2 bases at V and 4 bases at J, with 7 bases between the two ends. Germline CDR1 SGHNT, CDR2 YYREEE (reference sequence). CDR3 length equals 13 residues. This CDR3 reads CASSFRGGNTIYF. The CDR3 nucleotides read TGTGCCAGCAGCTTCAGGGGCGGAAACACCATATATTTT.

This clonotype was detected a few times. The rearrangement links TRBV4-3 to TRBJ2-1, with 7 bases that match TRBD1. There are 16 residues in the CDR3. With 3 bases clipped from V and 5 bases from J, the junction kept 10 bases outside the gene matches. The V gene's germline CDR1 is LGHNA and CDR2 YSLEER. As DNA, the CDR3 is TGCGCCAGCAGCCAGATGGACAGGAGAGGGGACAATGAGCAGTTCTTC. Translation: CASSQMDRRGDNEQFF.

There are many counts of this clonotype. The chain has TRBV29-1 and TRBJ2-3, with a tentative D call TRBD1 (5 bases). The CDR3 runs to 13 residues. V lost 4 bases, J lost 2 bases, and 10 bases lay in between. The germline V gene encodes CDR1 SQVTM and CDR2 ANQGSEA. As DNA, the CDR3 is TGCAGCGTTGGTAGGGGTCTCACAGATACGCAGTATTTT. Translated, it gives CSVGRGLTDTQYF.

This chain connects TRBV6-2 or TRBV6-3 to TRBJ2-2; the D is unclear. The V and J ends lost 8 bases and 3 bases respectively, with 7 bases between them. The CDR3 loop spans 12 amino acids. Germline V gene lookup returns CDR1 MNHEY and CDR2 SVGEGT. CDR3: CASGHDTGELFF. CDR3 sequence (DNA): TGTGCCAGCGGGCACGACACCGGGGAGCTGTTTTTT.

The chain has TRBV3-1 and TRBJ2-2, with a tentative D call TRBD1 (6 bases). The CDR3 has 15 residues. The germline V gene encodes CDR1 LGHDT and CDR2 YNNKEL (reference sequence). The V end was cut by 4 bases, the J end by 4 bases, with 13 bases between. CDR3 sequence (DNA): TGTGCCAGCAGCCGGACAGCAATCCTCACCGGGGAGCTGTTTTTT. This encodes CASSRTAILTGELFF.

Ten or more counts support this clonotype. The chain has TRBV5-1 and TRBJ1-1, with 8 bases identical to TRBD1. The CDR3 length is 16 residues. Germline V gene sequence: CDR1 SGHRS, CDR2 YFSETQ. V shed 5 bases, J shed 4 bases, and the junction held 13 bases outside the gene matches. CDR3 nucleotide sequence: TGCGCCAGCAGATTTGCAGGGGGCGGCGACGCCACTGAAGCTTTCTTT. Encoded protein: CASRFAGGGDATEAFF.

As for this clonotype: This may be a read error: a much more frequent sequence differs by one nucleotide. The conserved final phenylalanine or tryptophan is absent from the CDR3, which likely points to a read error. The rearrangement joins TRBV7-9 to TRBJ2-3; no clear D gene. This CDR3 is built from 15 residues. V was trimmed by 2 bases and J by 1 base, leaving 10 bases between them. The germline gives CDR1 SEHNR, CDR2 FQNEAQ (reference sequence). The CDR3 protein is CASSLFPHGTDTQYL. CDR3 DNA sequence: TGTGCCAGCAGCTTATTTCCACACGGCACAGATACGCAGTATCTT.

This clonotype occurred many times. The V and J genes are TRBV29-1 and TRBJ2-3; D gene unclear. The length of the CDR3 is 12 residues. Trimming cost V 0 bases and J 3 bases, with 4 bases left between them. CDR1 and CDR2 from the germline V gene are SQVTM and ANQGSEA. CDR3 residues: CSVEEQTDTQYF. Written as DNA, the CDR3 is TGCAGCGTTGAAGAACAGACAGATACGCAGTATTTT.

V is TRBV6-2 or TRBV6-3 and J is TRBJ2-5; the D gene is possibly TRBD2 (6 bases). This CDR3 comprises 18 residues. V was shortened by 0 bases and J by 9 bases, with 26 bases between the two germline ends. Looked up from germline, CDR1 is MNHEY and CDR2 is SVGEGT. DNA for the CDR3: TGTGCCAGCAGTTACTCGTTCGTCGGGGTACCCCCGGGAGCGGCCCAGTACTTC. The encoded protein is CASSYSFVGVPPGAAQYF.

A few counts support this clonotype. DNA of the CDR3: TGCAGCGTTTATCTAGAATACGAGCAGTACTTC. Residues: CSVYLEYEQYF. The chain joins TRBV29-1 to TRBJ2-7; no firm D call. Germline V lookup: CDR1 SQVTM, CDR2 ANQGSEA. Trimming stripped 5 bases from V and 4 bases from J, with 9 bases between. This CDR3 spans 11 amino acids.

Only a few counts were recorded for this clonotype. This sequence joins TRBV20-1 and TRBJ1-2; the D is unclear. The CDR3 spans 15 residues. Germline V lookup: CDR1 DFQATT, CDR2 SNEGSKA (reference sequence). Trimming pared 0 bases from V and 0 bases from J, leaving 11 bases between. CDR3 nucleotides: TGCAGTGCTAGAGATCTCAGAGGTTCTAACTATGGCTACACCTTC. Its translation: CSARDLRGSNYGYTF.

This clonotype appeared once. The chain has TRBV7-9 and TRBJ1-1; possibly TRBD1 for D (6 bases). The CDR3 runs 16 residues. V lost 3 bases to trimming and J lost 1 base, with 15 bases between them. CDR1 and CDR2 from the germline V gene are SEHNR and FQNEAQ (reference sequence). The CDR3 DNA sequence: TGTGCCAGCAGCTTCATGGTTATGGGACAGAACACTGAAGCTTTCTTT. It is translated as CASSFMVMGQNTEAFF.

V usage is TRBV6-5 and J usage is TRBJ2-7; tentative D call: TRBD2 (5 bases). CDR3 size: 14 residues. Germline CDR1 and CDR2: MNHEY and SVGAGI. The germline V and J ends were trimmed by 5 bases and 2 bases, with 13 bases remaining between them. In DNA form, the CDR3 reads TGTGCCAGCAGTCCCGGGGTAGCTCCCTACGAGCAGTACTTC. Its translation: CASSPGVAPYEQYF.

This clonotype has ten or more counts. The chain recombines TRBV12-3 or TRBV12-4 with TRBJ2-2; D possibly corresponds to TRBD1 (6 bases). This CDR3 region has 14 residues. With 7 bases removed from V and 2 bases from J, the gap between germline ends came to 11 bases. The CDR3 loop reads CASNRQENTGELFF. The CDR3 coding sequence is TGTGCCAGCAACAGACAGGAAAACACCGGGGAGCTGTTTTTT.

A word on this clonotype: One end of the junction does not line up with germline, which may come from a read error. CDR3 DNA sequence: TGTGCCAGCAGCCAATCATGGACGGCGCTCTCCTACGAGCAGCACTTC. It codes for CASSQSWTALSYEQHF. The chain joins TRBV16 to TRBJ2-7; D is uncertain. From germline, CDR1 is KGHSY and CDR2 FQNENV. This CDR3 has 16 amino acids.

This clonotype was seen a few times. This chain uses TRBV10-3 with TRBJ1-1; 8 bases map to TRBD1. Germline assignment: CDR1 ENHRY and CDR2 SYGVKD. V was clipped by 6 bases and J by 1 base; unmatched bases: 1. CDR3 length equals 13 residues. DNA of the CDR3: TGTGCCATCAGGACAGGGGCGAACACTGAAGCTTTCTTT. This codes for CAIRTGANTEAFF.

This clonotype was counted between two and nine times. The genes are TRBV27 and TRBJ2-7; D is perhaps TRBD1 (6 bases). This CDR3 is built from 13 residues. The germline V and J ends were trimmed by 4 bases and 5 bases, with 12 bases remaining between them. Germline CDR1 and CDR2: MNHEY and SMNVEV (reference sequence). In nucleotides, the CDR3 is TGTGCCAGCAGTTCGGCAGGGGCCCACGAGCAGTACTTC. It specifies CASSSAGAHEQYF.

J is TRBJ2-7 and V is TRBV30, with 8 nucleotides matching TRBD1. The CDR3 runs to 14 residues. The J segment lost 7 bases and the V segment lost 0 bases, leaving 8 bases of the junction unmatched. Germline V gives CDR1 GTSNPN, CDR2 SVGIG (reference sequence). For the CDR3, the DNA is TGTGCCTGGAGTGTAGTGACAGGGGTTGATGAGCAGTACTTC. Translation gives CAWSVVTGVDEQYF.

The V gene is TRBV20-1, the J gene TRBJ1-2; D is possibly TRBD1 (5 bases). Trimming took 6 bases from V and 2 from J, leaving 16 bases between them. The CDR3 is 14 residues long. Germline V lookup: CDR1 DFQATT, CDR2 SNEGSKA (reference sequence). CDR3 nucleotide sequence: TGCAGTGCACAGTCGCGCAGGGAAAACTATGGCTACACCTTC. Its translation is CSAQSRRENYGYTF.

The DNA of the CDR3 is TGTGCCAGCAGCTTAGTGGGACATACTAACACTGAAGCTTTCTTT. Residues: CASSLVGHTNTEAFF. This sequence joins TRBV7-9 and TRBJ1-1, with a weak D call TRBD1 (6 bases). There are 15 residues in the CDR3. CDR1 SEHNR and CDR2 FQNEAQ come from the germline V gene (reference sequence). V was shortened by 1 base and J by 2 bases, with 11 bases between the two germline ends. The full variable domain, in which reference TRBV7-9 and TRBJ1-1 provide the parts outside the CDR3, is DTGVSQNPRHKITKRGQNVTFRCDPISEHNRLYWYRQTLGQGPEFLTYFQNEAQLEKSRLLSDRFSAERPKGSFSTLEIQRTEQGDSAMYLCASSLVGHTNTEAFFGQGTRLTVV.

The rearrangement uses TRBV5-5 and TRBJ2-7; D may be TRBD1 or TRBD2 (5 bases each). V lost 0 bases and J lost 12, with 25 bases in between. The germline V gene has CDR1 SGHKS and CDR2 YYEKEE (reference sequence). This CDR3 is built from 16 residues. The CDR3 region is CASSLEETAGDLRLYF. CDR3 coding DNA: TGTGCCAGCAGCTTGGAAGAGACAGCCGGGGACCTACGGCTGTACTTC.

This clonotype was counted at least ten times. The CDR3 sequence is CSVEGSGRARETQYF. CDR3 nucleotides: TGCAGCGTTGAAGGTAGCGGGAGGGCCCGAGAGACCCAGTACTTC. V is TRBV29-1 and J is TRBJ2-5; 11 nucleotides align to TRBD2. Trimming cost V 1 base and J 4 bases; bases outside gene matches: 5. Germline CDR1 is SQVTM and CDR2 is ANQGSEA. The CDR3 runs to 15 residues. Combining the CDR3 with reference TRBV29-1 and TRBJ2-5 gives the whole variable domain SAVISQKPSRDICQRGTSLTIQCQVDSQVTMMFWYRQQPGQSLTLIATANQGSEATYESGFVIDKFPISRPNLTFSTLTVSNMSPEDSSIYLCSVEGSGRARETQYFGPGTRLLVL.

This clonotype was observed at least ten times. V gene TRBV6-6 combines with J gene TRBJ2-7; D is uncertain. The V gene's germline CDR1 is MNHNY and CDR2 SVGAGI (reference sequence). V gave up 2 bases and J gave up 3 bases, with 8 bases separating them. The CDR3 is 13 amino acids. The CDR3 DNA is TGTGCCAGCAGTTACACTTGGGGCTACGAGCAGTACTTC. The encoded protein is CASSYTWGYEQYF.

This clonotype has a handful of counts. The chain employs TRBV6-1 and TRBJ1-5, with D maybe TRBD1 (6 bases). The CDR3 covers 17 residues. Germline V lookup: CDR1 MNHNS, CDR2 SASEGT. V lost 1 base and J lost 0, with 13 bases in between. The CDR3 DNA is TGTGCCAGCAGTGAAGAGAACAGGGACTATAGCAATCAGCCCCAGCATTTT. Translated, it gives CASSEENRDYSNQPQHF.